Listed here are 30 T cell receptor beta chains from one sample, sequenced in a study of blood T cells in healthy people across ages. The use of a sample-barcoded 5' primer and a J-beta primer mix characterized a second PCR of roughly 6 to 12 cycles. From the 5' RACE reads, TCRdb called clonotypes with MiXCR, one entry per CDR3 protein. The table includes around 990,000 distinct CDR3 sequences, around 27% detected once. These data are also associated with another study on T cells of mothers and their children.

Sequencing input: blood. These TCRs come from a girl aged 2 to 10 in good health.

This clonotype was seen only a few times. Written as DNA, the CDR3 is TGTGCCAGCAGCGTAGGAGGGCGGGGAACTAACAATGAGCAGTTCTTC. Amino acid sequence: CASSVGGRGTNNEQFF. The V call is TRBV9, the J call TRBJ2-5; TRBD2 is a possible D gene (6 bases). Gene TRBJ2-1 matches the end of the DNA better, so the J call may be wrong. The CDR3 sequence is 16 residues long. Germline V CDR1 and CDR2: SGDLS, YYNGEE.

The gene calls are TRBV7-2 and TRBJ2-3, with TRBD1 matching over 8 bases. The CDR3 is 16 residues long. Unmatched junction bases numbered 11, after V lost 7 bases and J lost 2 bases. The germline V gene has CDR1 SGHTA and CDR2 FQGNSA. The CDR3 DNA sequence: TGTGCCAGCAACGGGGCAGGGGGCCTTTTCACAGATACGCAGTATTTT. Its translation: CASNGAGGLFTDTQYF.

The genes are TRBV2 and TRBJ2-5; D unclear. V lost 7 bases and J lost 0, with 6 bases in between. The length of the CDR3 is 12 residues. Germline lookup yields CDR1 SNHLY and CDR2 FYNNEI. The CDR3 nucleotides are TGTGCCAGCACCAGACACCAAGAGACCCAGTACTTC. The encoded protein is CASTRHQETQYF.

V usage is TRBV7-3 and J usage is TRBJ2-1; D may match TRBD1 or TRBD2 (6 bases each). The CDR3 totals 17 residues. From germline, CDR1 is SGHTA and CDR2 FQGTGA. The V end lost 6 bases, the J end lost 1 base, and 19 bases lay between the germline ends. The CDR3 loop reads CASRKGGVEGSYNEQFF. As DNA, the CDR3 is TGTGCCAGCAGAAAGGGGGGAGTAGAGGGATCCTACAATGAGCAGTTCTTC.

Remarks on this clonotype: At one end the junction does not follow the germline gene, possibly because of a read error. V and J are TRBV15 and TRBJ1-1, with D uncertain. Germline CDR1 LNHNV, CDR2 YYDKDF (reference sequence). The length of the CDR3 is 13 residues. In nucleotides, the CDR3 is TGTGCCACCAGCAGAGTTGAGGGCACTGAAGCCTTCTTT. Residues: CATSRVEGTEAFF.

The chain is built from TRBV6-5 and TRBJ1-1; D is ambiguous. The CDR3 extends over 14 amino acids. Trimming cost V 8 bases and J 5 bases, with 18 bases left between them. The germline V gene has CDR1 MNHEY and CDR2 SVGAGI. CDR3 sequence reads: CASYLHRTGTEAFF. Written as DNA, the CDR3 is TGTGCCAGCTATCTCCACCGGACGGGGACTGAAGCTTTCTTT.

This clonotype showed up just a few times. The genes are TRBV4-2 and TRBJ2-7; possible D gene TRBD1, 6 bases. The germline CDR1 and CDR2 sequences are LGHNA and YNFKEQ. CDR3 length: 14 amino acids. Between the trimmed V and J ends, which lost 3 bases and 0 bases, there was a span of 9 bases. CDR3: CASSHTGISYEQYF. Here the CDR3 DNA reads TGTGCCAGCAGCCATACAGGGATCTCCTACGAGCAGTACTTC.

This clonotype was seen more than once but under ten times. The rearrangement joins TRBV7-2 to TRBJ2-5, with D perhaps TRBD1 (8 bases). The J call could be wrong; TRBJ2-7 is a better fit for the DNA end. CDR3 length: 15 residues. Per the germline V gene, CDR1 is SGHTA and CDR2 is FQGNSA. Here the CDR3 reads CASSLDRGGPYEQYF. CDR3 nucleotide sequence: TGTGCCAGCAGCTTAGACAGGGGGGGACCCTACGAGCAGTACTTC.

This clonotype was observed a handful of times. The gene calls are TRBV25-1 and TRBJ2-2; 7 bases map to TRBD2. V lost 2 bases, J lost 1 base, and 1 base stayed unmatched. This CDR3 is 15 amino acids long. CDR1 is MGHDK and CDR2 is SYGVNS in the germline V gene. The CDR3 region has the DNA TGTGCCAGCAGTGAAGTAGCGGGGAACACCGGGGAGCTGTTTTTT. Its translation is CASSEVAGNTGELFF.

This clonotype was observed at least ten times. Written as DNA, the CDR3 is TGTGCCAGCAGTTACTCTGGGTCCTACTACGAGCAGTACTTC. Residues: CASSYSGSYYEQYF. V usage is TRBV6-2 or TRBV6-3 and J usage is TRBJ2-7; D remains ambiguous. This CDR3 has 14 amino acids. Germline CDR1 and CDR2: MNHEY and SVGEGT. V dropped 0 bases and J dropped 3 bases, with 9 bases sitting between them.

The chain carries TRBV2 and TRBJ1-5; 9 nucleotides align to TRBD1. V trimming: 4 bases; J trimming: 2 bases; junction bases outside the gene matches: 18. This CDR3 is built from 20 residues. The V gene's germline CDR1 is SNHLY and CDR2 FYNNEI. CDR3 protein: CASSGHFGTGKSLGNQPQHF. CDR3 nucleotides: TGTGCCAGCAGTGGTCATTTCGGGACAGGGAAAAGTTTAGGCAATCAGCCCCAGCATTTT.

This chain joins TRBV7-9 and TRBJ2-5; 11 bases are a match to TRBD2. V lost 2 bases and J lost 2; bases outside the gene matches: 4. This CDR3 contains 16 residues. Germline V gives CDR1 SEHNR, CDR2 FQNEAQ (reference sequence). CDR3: CASSLLASGGQETQYF. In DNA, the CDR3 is TGTGCCAGCAGCTTATTAGCTAGCGGGGGGCAAGAGACCCAGTACTTC.

The CDR3 reads CASSSPKGVGQYF. CDR3 bases: TGTGCCAGCAGCTCCCCGAAAGGCGTGGGGCAGTACTTC. The chain couples TRBV7-9 to TRBJ2-7, with D unclear. Germline-derived CDR1 and CDR2 are SEHNR and FQNEAQ (reference sequence). The CDR3 runs to 13 residues. V lost 4 bases, J lost 9 bases, and 16 bases lay in between.

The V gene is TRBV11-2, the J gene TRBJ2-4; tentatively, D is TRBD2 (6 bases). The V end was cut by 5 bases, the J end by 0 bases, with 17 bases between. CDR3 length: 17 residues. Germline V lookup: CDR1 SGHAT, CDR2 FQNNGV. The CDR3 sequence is CASSRIGTSLAKNIQYF. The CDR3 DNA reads TGTGCCAGCAGCCGAATCGGGACTTCTCTAGCCAAAAACATTCAGTACTTC.

DNA for the CDR3: TGTGCCAGCAGCTTAGTCAGGCCCTCAGTAGGGAGCACAGATACGCAGTATTTT. Translation gives CASSLVRPSVGSTDTQYF. This chain joins TRBV7-9 and TRBJ2-3, with no clear D. The germline gives CDR1 SEHNR, CDR2 FQNEAQ (reference sequence). This CDR3 comprises 18 residues. The V end was cut by 1 base, the J end by 0 bases, with 17 bases between.

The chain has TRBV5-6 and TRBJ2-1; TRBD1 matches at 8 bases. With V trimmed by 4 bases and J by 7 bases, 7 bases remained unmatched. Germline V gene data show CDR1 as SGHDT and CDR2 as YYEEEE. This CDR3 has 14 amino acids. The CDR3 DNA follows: TGTGCCAGCAGCCGCAGGGGGCTGAAAAATGAGCAGTTCTTC. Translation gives CASSRRGLKNEQFF.

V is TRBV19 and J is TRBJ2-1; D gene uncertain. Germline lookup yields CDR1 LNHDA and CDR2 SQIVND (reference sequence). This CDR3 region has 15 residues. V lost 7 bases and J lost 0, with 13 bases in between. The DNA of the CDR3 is TGTGCCAGTACCTCCGGCTGGAGCTCCTACAATGAGCAGTTCTTC. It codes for CASTSGWSSYNEQFF.

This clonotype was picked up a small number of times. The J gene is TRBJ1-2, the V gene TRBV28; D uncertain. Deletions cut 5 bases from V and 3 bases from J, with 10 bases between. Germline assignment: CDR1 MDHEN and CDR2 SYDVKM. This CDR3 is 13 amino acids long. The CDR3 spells CASSPREDYGYTF. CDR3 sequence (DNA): TGTGCCAGCAGTCCCCGGGAGGACTATGGCTACACCTTC.

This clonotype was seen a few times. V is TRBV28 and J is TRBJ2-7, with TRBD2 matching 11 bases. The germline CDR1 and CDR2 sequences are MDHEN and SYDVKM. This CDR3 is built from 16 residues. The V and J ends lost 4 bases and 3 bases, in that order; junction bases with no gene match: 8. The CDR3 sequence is CASSSAGLAEIYEQYF. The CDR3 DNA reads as TGTGCCAGCAGTTCCGCGGGACTAGCGGAAATCTACGAGCAGTACTTC.

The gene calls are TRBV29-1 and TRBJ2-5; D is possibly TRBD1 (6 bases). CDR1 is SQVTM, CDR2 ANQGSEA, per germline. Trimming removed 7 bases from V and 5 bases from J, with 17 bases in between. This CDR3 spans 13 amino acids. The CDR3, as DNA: TGCAGCGGCGACCATACAGGGATGGAGACCCAGTACTTC. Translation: CSGDHTGMETQYF.

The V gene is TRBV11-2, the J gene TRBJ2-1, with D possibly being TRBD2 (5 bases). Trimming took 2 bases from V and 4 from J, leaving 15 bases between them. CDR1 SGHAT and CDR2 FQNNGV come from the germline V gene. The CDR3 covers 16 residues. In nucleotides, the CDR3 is TGTGCCAGCAGCTTAATTGGGCTAGCCTCTTACAATGAGCAGTTCTTC. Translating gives CASSLIGLASYNEQFF.

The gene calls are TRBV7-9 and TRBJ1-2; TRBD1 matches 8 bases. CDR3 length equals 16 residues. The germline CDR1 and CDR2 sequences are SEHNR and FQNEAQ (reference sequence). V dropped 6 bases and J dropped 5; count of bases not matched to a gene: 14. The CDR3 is CASSSFGQGKLYGYTF. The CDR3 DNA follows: TGTGCCAGCAGTTCCTTCGGACAGGGAAAATTGTATGGCTACACCTTC.

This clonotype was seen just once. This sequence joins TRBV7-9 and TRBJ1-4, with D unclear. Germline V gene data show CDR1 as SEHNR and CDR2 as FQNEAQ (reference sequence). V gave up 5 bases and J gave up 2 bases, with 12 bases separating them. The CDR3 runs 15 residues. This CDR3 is CASSLRYDTNEKLFF. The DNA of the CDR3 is TGTGCCAGCAGCCTCCGGTACGATACTAATGAAAAACTGTTTTTT.

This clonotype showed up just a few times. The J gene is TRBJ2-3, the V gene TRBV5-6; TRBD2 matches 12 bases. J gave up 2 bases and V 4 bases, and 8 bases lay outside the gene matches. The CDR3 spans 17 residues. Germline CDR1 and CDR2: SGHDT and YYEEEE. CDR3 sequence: CASSHTGTSGFTDTQYF. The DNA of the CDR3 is TGTGCCAGCAGCCACACCGGGACTAGCGGGTTCACAGATACGCAGTATTTT.

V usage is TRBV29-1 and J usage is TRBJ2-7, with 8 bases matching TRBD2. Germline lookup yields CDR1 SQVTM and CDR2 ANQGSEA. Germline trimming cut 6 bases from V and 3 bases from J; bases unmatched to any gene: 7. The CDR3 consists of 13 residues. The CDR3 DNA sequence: TGCAGCGTGGCGAGCGGGAGAGACTACGAGCAGTACTTC. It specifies CSVASGRDYEQYF.

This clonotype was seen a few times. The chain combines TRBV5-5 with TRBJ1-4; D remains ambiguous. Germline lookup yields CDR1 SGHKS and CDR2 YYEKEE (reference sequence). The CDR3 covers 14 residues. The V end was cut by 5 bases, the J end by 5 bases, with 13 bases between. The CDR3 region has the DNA TGTGCCAGCAGTCCGTGGAACCTCAATGAAAAACTGTTTTTT. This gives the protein CASSPWNLNEKLFF.

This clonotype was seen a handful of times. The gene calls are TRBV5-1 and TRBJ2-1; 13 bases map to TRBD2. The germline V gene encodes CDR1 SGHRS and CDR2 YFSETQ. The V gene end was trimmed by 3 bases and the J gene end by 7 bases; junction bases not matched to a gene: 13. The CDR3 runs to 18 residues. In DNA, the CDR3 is TGCGCCAGCAGCTCCAACCCTACTAGCGGGAGGGGAAATAATGAGCAGTTCTTC. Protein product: CASSSNPTSGRGNNEQFF. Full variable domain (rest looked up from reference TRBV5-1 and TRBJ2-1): KAGVTQTPRYLIKTRGQQVTLSCSPISGHRSVSWYQQTPGQGLQFLFEYFSETQRNKGNFPGRFSGRQFSNSRSEMNVSTLELGDSALYLCASSSNPTSGRGNNEQFFGPGTRLTVL.

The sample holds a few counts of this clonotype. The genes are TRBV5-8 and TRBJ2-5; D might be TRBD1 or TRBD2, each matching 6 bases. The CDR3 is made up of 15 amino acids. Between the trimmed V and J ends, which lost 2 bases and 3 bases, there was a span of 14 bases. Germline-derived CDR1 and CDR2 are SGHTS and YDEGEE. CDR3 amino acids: CASSLRGRMEETQYF. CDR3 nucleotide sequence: TGTGCCAGCAGCTTAAGGGGGAGGATGGAAGAGACCCAGTACTTC.

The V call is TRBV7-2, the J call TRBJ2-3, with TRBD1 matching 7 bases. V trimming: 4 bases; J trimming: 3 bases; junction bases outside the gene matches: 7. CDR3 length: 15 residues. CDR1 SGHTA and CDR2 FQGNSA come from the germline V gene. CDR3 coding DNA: TGTGCCAGCAGCTCATCGGGACAGCCGACAGATACGCAGTATTTT. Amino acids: CASSSSGQPTDTQYF.

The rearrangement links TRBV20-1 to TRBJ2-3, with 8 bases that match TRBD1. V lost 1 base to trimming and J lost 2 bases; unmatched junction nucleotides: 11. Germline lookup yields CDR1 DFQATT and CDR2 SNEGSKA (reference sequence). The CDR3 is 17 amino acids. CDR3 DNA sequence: TGCAGTGCTAGAGCCGCCGGGACAGGATCTTCCACAGATACGCAGTATTTT. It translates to CSARAAGTGSSTDTQYF.